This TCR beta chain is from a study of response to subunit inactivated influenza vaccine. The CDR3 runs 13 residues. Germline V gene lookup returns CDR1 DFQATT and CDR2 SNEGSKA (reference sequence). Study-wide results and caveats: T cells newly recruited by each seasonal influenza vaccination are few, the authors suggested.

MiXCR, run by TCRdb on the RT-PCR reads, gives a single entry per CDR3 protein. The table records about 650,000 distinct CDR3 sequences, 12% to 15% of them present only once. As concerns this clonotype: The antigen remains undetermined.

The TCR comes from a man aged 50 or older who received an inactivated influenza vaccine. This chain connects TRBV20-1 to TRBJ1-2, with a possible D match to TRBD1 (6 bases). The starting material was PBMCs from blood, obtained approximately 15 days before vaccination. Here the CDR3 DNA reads TGCTTAGCCCGGGACAACACTAACTATGGCTACACCTTC. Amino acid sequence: CLARDNTNYGYTF.